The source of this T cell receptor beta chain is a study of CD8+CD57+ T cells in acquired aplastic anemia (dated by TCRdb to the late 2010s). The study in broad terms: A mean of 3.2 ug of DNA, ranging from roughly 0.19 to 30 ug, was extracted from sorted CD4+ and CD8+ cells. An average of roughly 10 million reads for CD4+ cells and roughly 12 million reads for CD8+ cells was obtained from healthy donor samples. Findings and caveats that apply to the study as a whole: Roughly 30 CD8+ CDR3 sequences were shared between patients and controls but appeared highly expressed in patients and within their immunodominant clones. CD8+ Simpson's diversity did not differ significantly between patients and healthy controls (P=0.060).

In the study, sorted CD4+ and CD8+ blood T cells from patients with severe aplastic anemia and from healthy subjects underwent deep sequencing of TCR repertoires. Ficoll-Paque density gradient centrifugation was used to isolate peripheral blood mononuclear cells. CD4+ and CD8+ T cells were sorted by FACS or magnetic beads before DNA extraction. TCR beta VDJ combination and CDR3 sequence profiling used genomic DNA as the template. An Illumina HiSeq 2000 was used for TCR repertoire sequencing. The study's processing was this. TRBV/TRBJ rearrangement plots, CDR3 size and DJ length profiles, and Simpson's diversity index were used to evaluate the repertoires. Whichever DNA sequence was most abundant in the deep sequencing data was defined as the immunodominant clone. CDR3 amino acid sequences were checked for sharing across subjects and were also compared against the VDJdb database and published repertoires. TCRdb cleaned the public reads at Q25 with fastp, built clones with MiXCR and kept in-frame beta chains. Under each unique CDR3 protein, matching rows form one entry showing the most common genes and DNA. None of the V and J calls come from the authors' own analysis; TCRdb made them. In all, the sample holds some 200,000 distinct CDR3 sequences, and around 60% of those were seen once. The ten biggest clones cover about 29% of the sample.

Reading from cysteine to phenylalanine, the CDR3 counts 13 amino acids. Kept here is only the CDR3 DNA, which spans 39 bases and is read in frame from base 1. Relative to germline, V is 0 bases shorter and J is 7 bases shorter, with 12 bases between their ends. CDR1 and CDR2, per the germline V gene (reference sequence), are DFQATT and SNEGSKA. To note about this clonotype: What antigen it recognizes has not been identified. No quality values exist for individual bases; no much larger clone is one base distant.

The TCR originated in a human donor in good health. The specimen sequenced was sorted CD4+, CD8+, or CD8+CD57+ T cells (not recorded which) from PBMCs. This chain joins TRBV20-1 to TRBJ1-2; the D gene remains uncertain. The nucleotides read TGCAGTGCTAGAGATGTATTGGGGTTTGGCTACACCTTC. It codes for CSARDVLGFGYTF.